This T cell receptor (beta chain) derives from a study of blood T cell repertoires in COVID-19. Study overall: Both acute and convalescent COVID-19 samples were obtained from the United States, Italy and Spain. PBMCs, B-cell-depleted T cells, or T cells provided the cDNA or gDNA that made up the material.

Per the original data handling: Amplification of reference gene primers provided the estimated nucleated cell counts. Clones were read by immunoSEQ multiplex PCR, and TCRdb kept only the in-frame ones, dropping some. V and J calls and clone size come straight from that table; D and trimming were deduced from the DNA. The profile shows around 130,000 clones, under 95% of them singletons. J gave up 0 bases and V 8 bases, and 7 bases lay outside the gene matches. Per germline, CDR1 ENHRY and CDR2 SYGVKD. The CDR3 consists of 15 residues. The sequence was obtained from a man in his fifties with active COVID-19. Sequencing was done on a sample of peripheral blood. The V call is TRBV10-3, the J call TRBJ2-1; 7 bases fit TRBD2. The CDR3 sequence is CAIGGGEGSYNEQFF. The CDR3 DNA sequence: TGTGCCATCGGGGGAGGGGAGGGCTCCTACAATGAGCAGTTCTTC.